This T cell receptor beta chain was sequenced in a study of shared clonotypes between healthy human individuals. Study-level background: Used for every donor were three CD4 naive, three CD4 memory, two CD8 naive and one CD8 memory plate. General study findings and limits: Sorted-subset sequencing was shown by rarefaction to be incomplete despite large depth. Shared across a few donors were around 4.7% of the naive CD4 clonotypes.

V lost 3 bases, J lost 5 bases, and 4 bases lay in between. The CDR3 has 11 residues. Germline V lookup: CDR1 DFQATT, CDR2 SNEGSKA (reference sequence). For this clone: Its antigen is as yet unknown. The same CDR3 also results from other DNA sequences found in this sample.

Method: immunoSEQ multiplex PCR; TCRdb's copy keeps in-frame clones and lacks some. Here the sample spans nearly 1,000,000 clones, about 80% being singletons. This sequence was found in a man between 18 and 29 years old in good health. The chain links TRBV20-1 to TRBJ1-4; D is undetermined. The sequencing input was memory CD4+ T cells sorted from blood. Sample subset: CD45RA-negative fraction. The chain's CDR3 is CSARDNEKLFF. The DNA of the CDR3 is TGCAGTGCTAGGGACAATGAAAAACTGTTTTTT.